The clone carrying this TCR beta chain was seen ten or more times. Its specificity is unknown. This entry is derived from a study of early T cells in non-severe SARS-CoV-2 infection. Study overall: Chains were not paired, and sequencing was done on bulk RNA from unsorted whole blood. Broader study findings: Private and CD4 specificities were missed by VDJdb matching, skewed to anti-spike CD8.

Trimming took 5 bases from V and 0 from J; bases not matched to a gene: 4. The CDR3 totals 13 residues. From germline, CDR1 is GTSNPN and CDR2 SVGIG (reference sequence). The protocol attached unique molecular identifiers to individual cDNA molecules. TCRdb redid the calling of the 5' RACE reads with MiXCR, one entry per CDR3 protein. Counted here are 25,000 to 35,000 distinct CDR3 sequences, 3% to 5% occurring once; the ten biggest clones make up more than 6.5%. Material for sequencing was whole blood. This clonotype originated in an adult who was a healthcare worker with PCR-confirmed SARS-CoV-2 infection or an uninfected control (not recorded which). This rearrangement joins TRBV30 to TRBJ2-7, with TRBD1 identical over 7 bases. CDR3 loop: CAWLGQASYEQYF. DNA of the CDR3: TGTGCCTGGCTCGGACAGGCCTCCTACGAGCAGTACTTC.